This T cell receptor (beta chain) was recovered during a study of molecular identifiers for immune sequencing clone quantification. CDR3 length: 13 amino acids. V shed 5 bases and J shed 4 bases, with 11 bases lying between them. Germline CDR1 reads LNHDA; CDR2 reads SQIVND (reference sequence). The bulk TCR libraries were made with methods described before and with listed TCR primers. TCRdb re-called the PCR reads through MiXCR, storing one row per CDR3 protein. The data hold roughly 630,000 distinct CDR3 sequences, with about 25% observed a single time. The chain has TRBV19 and TRBJ1-2; weak D call: TRBD1 (5 bases). Source material: naive CD8+ T cells from blood, with Jurkat cell RNA spiked in. The sample's subset: FACS-sorted CD8+CD4-CCR7+CD45RA+ naive T cells. The TCR comes from a human donor in good health. Some libraries in this study had Jurkat cell RNA spiked in. CDR3 nucleotides: TGTGCCAGTAGTGCGGGCAGGGTCTATGGCTACACCTTC. Protein sequence: CASSAGRVYGYTF.